The subject of this entry is one T cell receptor (beta chain). Its antigen remains unidentified. This sample was included in a study of breast tumors, draining lymph nodes, adjacent tissues. Study results and caveats: Tumors had less TCR diversity than lymph nodes, more than nontumor tissue.

With 5 bases removed from V and 0 bases from J, the gap between germline ends came to 15 bases. The CDR3 is made up of 16 amino acids. Germline V gene sequence: CDR1 SGHTA, CDR2 FQGNSA. TCRdb reanalysed the multiplex PCR reads using MiXCR and keeps one entry per CDR3 protein. The sample records 200,000 or so distinct CDR3 sequences, around 33% being singletons. Axillary draining lymph nodes of breast cancer patients supplied the node samples. Sequencing was carried out using axillary lymph node tissue. This receptor was identified in a female donor with breast cancer. Some clones in this sample may be carry-over from other donors' samples. The rearrangement uses TRBV7-2 and TRBJ2-3, with D perhaps matching TRBD2 (5 bases). CDR3 nucleotides: TGTGCCAGCAGCGAGGACTGGAGTACTAGCACAGATACGCAGTATTTT. Protein sequence: CASSEDWSTSTDTQYF.